These 9 T cell receptor beta chains originate from one sample sequenced in a study of CD8 T cells in Susac syndrome. Reverse transcription of roughly 0.5 to 1 ug RNA was performed with random hexamers. Each CDR3 protein gets one entry after TCRdb re-called the immunoSEQ multiplex PCR reads with MiXCR. The table lists 150,000 to 180,000 distinct CDR3 sequences, around 95% of them singletons. Input material: CD8+ T cells from PBMCs. All receptors derive from a human donor with multiple sclerosis.

The chain uses TRBV27 and TRBJ2-5, with a weak D call TRBD2 (6 bases). V lost 4 bases to trimming and J lost 1 base, with 16 bases between them. The germline V gene has CDR1 MNHEY and CDR2 SMNVEV (reference sequence). The CDR3 extends over 16 amino acids. The CDR3 nucleotides are TGTGCCAGCAGTTCCTACACTAGCCTCCCCCAAGAGACCCAGTACTTC. Protein: CASSSYTSLPQETQYF.

This clonotype appeared a single time. The chain combines TRBV12-3 or TRBV12-4 with TRBJ2-5, with D unclear. The CDR3 length is 14 residues. Trimming pared 1 base from V and 1 base from J, leaving 7 bases between. The CDR3 region is CASSLDKVQETQYF. The CDR3 DNA follows: TGTGCCAGCAGTTTAGACAAAGTCCAAGAGACCCAGTACTTC.

The J gene is TRBJ1-1, the V gene TRBV2, with 7 bases matching TRBD1. Germline trimming cut 1 base from V and 1 base from J; bases unmatched to any gene: 12. The CDR3 totals 18 residues. Germline CDR1 is SNHLY and CDR2 is FYNNEI. CDR3 sequence (DNA): TGTGCCAGCAGTGAAGGTGTTCCCAGGGGGGGCTGGAACACTGAAGCTTTCTTT. It codes for CASSEGVPRGGWNTEAFF. Full variable domain (outside the CDR3, taken from reference TRBV2 and TRBJ1-1): EPEVTQTPSHQVTQMGQEVILRCVPISNHLYFYWYRQILGQKVEFLVSFYNNEISEKSEIFDDQFSVERPDGSNFTLKIRSTKLEDSAMYFCASSEGVPRGGWNTEAFFGQGTRLTVV.

The rearrangement links TRBV7-9 to TRBJ1-4, with D uncertain. The CDR3 is made up of 12 amino acids. V was pared by 5 bases and J by 8 bases, with 9 bases between. Germline assignment: CDR1 SEHNR and CDR2 FQNEAQ (reference sequence). The CDR3 sequence is CASSQLNEKLFF. In nucleotides, the CDR3 is TGTGCCAGCAGCCAACTAAACGAAAAACTGTTTTTT.

The chain joins TRBV29-1 to TRBJ2-3, with D possibly called TRBD1 or TRBD2 (5 bases each). Germline CDR1 and CDR2: SQVTM and ANQGSEA. Between the trimmed V and J ends, which lost 0 bases and 6 bases, there was a span of 19 bases. There are 16 residues in the CDR3. The CDR3 DNA reads TGCAGCGTTGAAGATCGCCGGGACCCTTCGCCCGATACGCAGTATTTT. It is translated as CSVEDRRDPSPDTQYF.

This clonotype has a single count. This chain links TRBV7-2 with TRBJ2-7; D is possibly TRBD1 or TRBD2 (5 bases each). Germline loops: CDR1 SGHTA, CDR2 FQGNSA. Between the trimmed V and J ends, which lost 4 bases and 7 bases, there was a span of 11 bases. The CDR3 extends over 12 amino acids. CDR3 residues: CASSYEGLEQYV. The CDR3 DNA reads as TGTGCCAGCAGCTACGAGGGGCTTGAGCAGTACGTC.

V and J are TRBV4-2 and TRBJ2-7; 10 nucleotides match TRBD2. V lost 3 bases, J lost 5 bases, and 7 bases stayed unmatched. Germline V gene lookup returns CDR1 LGHNA and CDR2 YNFKEQ. The CDR3 length is 15 residues. The CDR3 DNA follows: TGTGCCAGCAGCCAGTACAGCGGGGGGGCGGACGAGCAGTACTTC. Translation gives CASSQYSGGADEQYF.

The chain is built from TRBV9 and TRBJ2-1; TRBD1 is a possible D gene (6 bases). Germline CDR1 is SGDLS and CDR2 is YYNGEE. Trimming pared 4 bases from V and 5 bases from J, leaving 13 bases between. CDR3 length: 14 amino acids. The CDR3 DNA reads TGTGCCAGCAGCCTTTCTCAGGGGCACAATGAGCAGTTCTTC. Protein: CASSLSQGHNEQFF.

The chain recombines TRBV7-9 with TRBJ2-2; no reliable D call. The germline V gene has CDR1 SEHNR and CDR2 FQNEAQ (reference sequence). Trimming removed 2 bases at V and 3 bases at J, with 10 bases between. The CDR3 loop spans 15 amino acids. The CDR3 nucleotides read TGTGCCAGCAGCTTAAACCCCGAGCACACCGGGGAGCTGTTTTTT. It specifies CASSLNPEHTGELFF.